The present entry profiles one TCR beta chain with its context. These data originate in a study of T cell changes during pregnancy in multiple sclerosis. Assay: immunoSEQ multiplex PCR; the TCRdb copy retains only in-frame clones and omits some. The sample has about 62,000 clones; 90% to 95% are singletons. The sample consisted of CD8+ T cells from peripheral blood mononuclear cells, taken in the second trimester of pregnancy. This sequence originates from a female donor with multiple sclerosis, enrolled in a pregnancy study.

The CDR3 spells CASSLGLAAGELFF. The CDR3 nucleotides read TGTGCCAGCAGCCTTGGACTAGCCGCCGGGGAGCTGTTTTTT. This chain joins TRBV5-6 and TRBJ2-2, with 8 bases matching TRBD2. CDR1 is SGHDT and CDR2 is YYEEEE in the germline V gene. This CDR3 has 14 amino acids. J gave up 6 bases and V 4 bases, and 5 bases lay outside the gene matches.